Listed below are T cell receptor beta chains from one sample, sequenced in a study of quantifying T cell responses using KT2 cells. TCRdb re-called the UMI-ligation and nested PCR reads with MiXCR, one entry per CDR3 protein. The repertoire has 31,000 or so distinct CDR3 sequences, 10% of them found once; the top ten carry about 9.6%. The sample consisted of PBMCs spiked with cells of the T cell clone KT2. The receptors originated from a human donor. CDR3s include the opening cysteine and the closing phenylalanine or tryptophan. D genes are given only for firm matches. For some rows the clone size is stated as once, few or many, or as a class when expanded; others skip it.

TRBV15	TRBJ1-1	NA	NA	TGTGCCACCAGCAGTCAACAGGGACTCACTGAAGCTTTCTTT	CATSSQQGLTEAFF
TRBV27	TRBJ2-7	NA	NA	TGTGCCGCGGGGGCGGGTTCCCACGAGCAGTACTTC	CAAGAGSHEQYF
TRBV7-8	TRBJ1-5	NA	NA	TGTGCCAGCAGCTTAGGCCCAGGGGCCCAGCCCCAGCATTTT	CASSLGPGAQPQHF
TRBV19	TRBJ1-5	NA	NA	TGTGCCAGTAGTATAAGTCGGTACAATCAGCCCCAGCATTTT	CASSISRYNQPQHF
TRBV29-1	TRBJ2-1	many	NA	TGCAGCGTTGTTGACAGAAAATTTCCAAATGAGCAGTTCTTC	CSVVDRKFPNEQFF
TRBV18	TRBJ1-1	many	NA	TGTGCCAGCTCCCGGGCCGTCGTTAACACTGAAGCTTTCTTT	CASSRAVVNTEAFF
TRBV7-2	TRBJ2-7	many	NA	TGTGCCAGCAGCCTCCAAGACAAAAACTACGAGCAGTACTTC	CASSLQDKNYEQYF
TRBV2	TRBJ2-2	NA	NA	TGTGCCAGCCGGAGCACCGGGGAGCTGTTTTTT	CASRSTGELFF
TRBV29-1	TRBJ1-2	many	NA	TGCAGCGTTGAAGACTCCCTCAACTATGGCTACACCTTC	CSVEDSLNYGYTF
TRBV3-1	TRBJ1-2	NA	TRBD1	TGTGCCAGCAGCCCTGGACAGGACCCCCTCTATGGCTACACCTTC	CASSPGQDPLYGYTF
TRBV20-1	TRBJ1-2	NA	TRBD1	TGCAGTGCTATAGGACAGGGATTATATGGCTATGGCTACACCTTC	CSAIGQGLYGYGYTF
TRBV20-1	TRBJ2-2	many	NA	TGCAGTGCCGCAACCGAGAGGAGGGTCCCCGGGGAGCTGTTTTTT	CSAATERRVPGELFF
TRBV7-9	TRBJ2-1	few	TRBD2	TGTGCCTCCACCGGGAGCGGGGGGACAAACTCCTACAATGAGCAGTTCTTC	CASTGSGGTNSYNEQFF
TRBV25-1	TRBJ2-3	many	TRBD2	TGTGCCAGCAGTGTGGCTAGCGGGGCAGCAGATACGCAGTATTTT	CASSVASGAADTQYF
TRBV12-3/TRBV12-4	TRBJ2-7	NA	NA	TGTGCCAGCAAATCGGGACGGTCAAACTACGAGCAGTACTTC	CASKSGRSNYEQYF
TRBV14	TRBJ2-1	few	NA	TGTGCCAGCAGCCCCGTGGGCCCCCGGAGTGAGCAGTTCTTC	CASSPVGPRSEQFF
TRBV11-2	TRBJ2-3	many	NA	TGTGCCAGCAGCTTAGACCGAGCGGCAGATACGCAGTATTTT	CASSLDRAADTQYF
TRBV7-9	TRBJ1-2	NA	NA	TGTGCCAGCAGCTTACCCTCGGGGGCAGTTCCTTCCCTCTTC	CASSLPSGAVPSLF
TRBV4-3	TRBJ1-2	many	NA	TGCGCCAGCAGCGTTAGCCGGGAGACAATGTATGGCTACACCTTC	CASSVSRETMYGYTF
TRBV11-3	TRBJ2-1	many	NA	TGTGCCAGCAGCTTAGGGGAGCGGAGAGACTACAATGAGCAGTTCTTC	CASSLGERRDYNEQFF
TRBV18	TRBJ1-6	many	TRBD1	TGTGCCAGCTCGCCGGGACAGACCTATTCACCCCTCCACTTT	CASSPGQTYSPLHF
TRBV2	TRBJ2-7	NA	TRBD1	TGTGCCAGTCGAACCCTCCGGGACAGTACCTACGAGCAGTACTTC	CASRTLRDSTYEQYF
TRBV6-5	TRBJ1-2	many	TRBD1	TGTGCCAGCAGTTCGGGACAGATTATTAACTATGGCTACACCTTC	CASSSGQIINYGYTF
TRBV18	TRBJ2-7	many	NA	TGTGCCAGCTCACCAGTCGGGGGCGGCGAGCAGTACTTC	CASSPVGGGEQYF
TRBV6-5	TRBJ2-2	many	NA	TGTGCCAGCAGTTACTCGTGGAGCACCACCGGGGAGCTGTTTTTT	CASSYSWSTTGELFF
TRBV29-1	TRBJ1-2	NA	NA	TGCAGCGCCCCCTTAGACGGGGGGGCCCAATCAATGGATGGCTACACCTTC	CSAPLDGGAQSMDGYTF
TRBV6-4	TRBJ1-5	NA	NA	TGTGCCAGCAGTGACGCTGGCCGCAGCAATCAGCCCCAGCATTTT	CASSDAGRSNQPQHF
TRBV4-3	TRBJ2-5	few	TRBD2	TGCGCCAGCAGCCAAGATTGGGGAGCGGGAGAGTGGGCCCAGTACTTC	CASSQDWGAGEWAQYF
TRBV20-1	TRBJ2-1	many	NA	TGCAGTGCGAGCTCCTACAATGAGCAGTTCTTC	CSASSYNEQFF
TRBV27	TRBJ2-1	few	TRBD1	TGTGCCAGCAGCTCGAACTCGGGACAGGCATTAGAGCAGTTCTTC	CASSSNSGQALEQFF
TRBV7-2	TRBJ1-5	NA	NA	TGTGCCAGCAGCTCCCCCCCTCAGCCCCAGCATTTT	CASSSPPQPQHF
TRBV20-1	TRBJ2-2	many	NA	TGCAGTGTTAGGGGCGGGGAGCTGTTTTTT	CSVRGGELFF
TRBV27	TRBJ2-3	many	TRBD2	TGTGCCAGCAGTCTACTAGCGGGGGGCCTTAGCACAGATACGCAGTATTTT	CASSLLAGGLSTDTQYF
TRBV20-1	TRBJ1-2	few	TRBD1	TGCAGGCCGGGACAGAACTATGGCTACACCTTC	CRPGQNYGYTF
TRBV12-3/TRBV12-4	TRBJ2-3	NA	TRBD2	TGTGCCAGCTCCCTGGGAGGGCTAGCGGGAGAAACAGATACGCAGTATTTT	CASSLGGLAGETDTQYF
TRBV4-2	TRBJ2-1	many	TRBD2	TGTGCCAGCAGCCAAGATAGGGGACTAGCGGGAGGGCCAGGCTTC	CASSQDRGLAGGPGF
TRBV29-1	TRBJ1-2	many	TRBD1	TGCAGCGTTGAGGCGTTGGGACAGGGTAACTATGGCTACACCTTC	CSVEALGQGNYGYTF